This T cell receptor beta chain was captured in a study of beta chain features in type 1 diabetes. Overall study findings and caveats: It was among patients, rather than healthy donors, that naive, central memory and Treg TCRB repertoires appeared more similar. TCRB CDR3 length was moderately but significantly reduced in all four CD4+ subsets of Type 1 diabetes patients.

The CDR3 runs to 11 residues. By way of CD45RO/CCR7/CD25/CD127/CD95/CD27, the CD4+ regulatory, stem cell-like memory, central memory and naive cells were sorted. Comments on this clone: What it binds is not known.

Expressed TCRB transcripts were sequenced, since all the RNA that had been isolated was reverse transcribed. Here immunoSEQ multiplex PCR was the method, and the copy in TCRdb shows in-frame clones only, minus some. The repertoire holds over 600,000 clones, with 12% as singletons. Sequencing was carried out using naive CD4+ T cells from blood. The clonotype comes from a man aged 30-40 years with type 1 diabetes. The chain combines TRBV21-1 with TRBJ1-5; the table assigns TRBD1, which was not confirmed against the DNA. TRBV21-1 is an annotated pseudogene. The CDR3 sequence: CASSKGPRGHF. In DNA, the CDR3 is TGTGCCAGCAGCAAAGGGCCCCGTGGGCATTTT.